These T cell receptor beta chains were read from a single sample in a study of T cell changes during pregnancy in multiple sclerosis. Sequencing was performed with immunoSEQ multiplex PCR; in TCRdb, only in-frame clones are kept and a portion is missing. The data show approximately 40,000 clones, 70% to 90% seen once. The specimen comprised CD4+ T cells from peripheral blood mononuclear cells, sampled before pregnancy. The receptors stem from a female donor with multiple sclerosis, enrolled in a pregnancy study. Each CDR3 is given with its conserved first and last residue. The D gene is left open where the match is weak. Clone size is stated in some rows and not others, as once, few, many or a class when expanded.

clone_size: -
d_call: -
v_call: TRBV5-4
j_call: TRBJ2-3
cdr3_aa: CASSFVITDTQYF
cdr3_nt: TGTGCCAGCAGCTTTGTCATCACAGATACGCAGTATTTT

clone_size: -
d_call: -
v_call: TRBV28
j_call: TRBJ1-2
cdr3_aa: CASSYPERIGYTF
cdr3_nt: TGTGCCAGCAGTTACCCTGAGCGAATCGGCTACACCTTC

clone_size: -
d_call: -
v_call: TRBV28
j_call: TRBJ2-5
cdr3_aa: CASSSPAGITSETQYF
cdr3_nt: TGTGCCAGCAGTTCCCCGGCGGGTATTACGTCGGAGACCCAGTACTTC

clone_size: once
d_call: TRBD1
v_call: TRBV5-6
j_call: TRBJ2-3
cdr3_aa: CASSWGIGTGATDTQYF
cdr3_nt: TGTGCCAGCAGCTGGGGGATCGGGACAGGGGCCACAGATACGCAGTATTTT

clone_size: -
d_call: -
v_call: TRBV27
j_call: TRBJ2-3
cdr3_aa: CASNSPGSTDTQYF
cdr3_nt: TGTGCCAGCAATTCCCCAGGGAGCACAGATACGCAGTATTTT

clone_size: -
d_call: -
v_call: TRBV6-5
j_call: TRBJ2-7
cdr3_aa: CASSPDRSSYEQYF
cdr3_nt: TGTGCCAGCAGCCCCGACAGGAGCTCCTACGAGCAGTACTTC

clone_size: -
d_call: -
v_call: TRBV5-1
j_call: TRBJ1-1
cdr3_aa: CATIRTPERSTEAFF
cdr3_nt: TGCGCCACCATAAGGACTCCTGAACGATCCACTGAAGCTTTCTTT

clone_size: -
d_call: TRBD1
v_call: TRBV5-1
j_call: TRBJ1-3
cdr3_aa: CASSSQYRGSSGNTIYF
cdr3_nt: TGCGCCAGCAGCTCCCAATACAGGGGCTCCTCTGGAAACACCATATATTTT

clone_size: -
d_call: TRBD1
v_call: TRBV5-1
j_call: TRBJ1-6
cdr3_aa: CASSLDLTGGSPLHF
cdr3_nt: TGCGCCAGCAGCTTGGACCTGACAGGGGGTTCACCCCTCCACTTT

clone_size: -
d_call: -
v_call: TRBV28
j_call: TRBJ2-7
cdr3_aa: CASRTTRGSHEQYF
cdr3_nt: TGTGCCAGCAGGACTACCAGGGGCTCCCACGAGCAGTACTTC

clone_size: -
d_call: -
v_call: TRBV6-6
j_call: TRBJ1-6
cdr3_aa: CASRGYNSPLHF
cdr3_nt: TGTGCCTCTCGCGGGTATAATTCACCCCTCCACTTT

clone_size: -
d_call: -
v_call: TRBV28
j_call: TRBJ2-7
cdr3_aa: CASSTSSRGQYF
cdr3_nt: TGTGCCAGCAGCACCTCGTCCCGGGGGCAGTACTTC

clone_size: -
d_call: -
v_call: TRBV5-1
j_call: TRBJ2-7
cdr3_aa: CASSLEPGLHEQYF
cdr3_nt: TGCGCCAGCAGCTTGGAACCAGGGTTGCACGAGCAGTACTTC

clone_size: -
d_call: -
v_call: TRBV6-5
j_call: TRBJ2-5
cdr3_aa: CASSSNIKETQYF
cdr3_nt: TGTGCCAGCAGTTCAAACATAAAAGAGACCCAGTACTTC

clone_size: -
d_call: -
v_call: TRBV28
j_call: TRBJ1-6
cdr3_aa: CASSLGRVSSPLHF
cdr3_nt: TGTGCCAGCAGTTTGGGGAGAGTAAGTTCACCCCTCCACTTT

clone_size: -
d_call: -
v_call: TRBV18
j_call: TRBJ2-3
cdr3_aa: CASSPAPTTDTQYF
cdr3_nt: TGTGCCAGCTCACCAGCGCCGACTACAGATACGCAGTATTTT

clone_size: -
d_call: TRBD1
v_call: TRBV7-7
j_call: TRBJ2-5
cdr3_aa: CASAYLQGAGETQYF
cdr3_nt: TGTGCTAGCGCCTACCTGCAGGGGGCCGGAGAGACCCAGTACTTC

clone_size: -
d_call: TRBD1
v_call: TRBV2
j_call: TRBJ2-1
cdr3_aa: CASSSGTGESNEQFF
cdr3_nt: TGTGCCAGCAGTTCCGGGACAGGGGAGAGTAATGAGCAGTTCTTC

clone_size: -
d_call: TRBD1
v_call: TRBV2
j_call: TRBJ1-2
cdr3_aa: CASSGQANYGYTF
cdr3_nt: TGTGCCAGTTCCGGACAGGCTAACTATGGCTACACCTTC

clone_size: -
d_call: -
v_call: TRBV6-1
j_call: TRBJ1-1
cdr3_aa: CASIPGWEGEAFF
cdr3_nt: TGTGCCAGCATTCCGGGTTGGGAGGGTGAAGCTTTCTTT

clone_size: -
d_call: TRBD1
v_call: TRBV18
j_call: TRBJ1-2
cdr3_aa: CASSQRDRVYGYTF
cdr3_nt: TGTGCCAGCTCACAACGGGACAGGGTGTATGGCTACACCTTC

clone_size: -
d_call: TRBD1
v_call: TRBV30
j_call: TRBJ1-2
cdr3_aa: CAWSLYRTGRYGYTF
cdr3_nt: TGTGCCTGGAGTCTATACCGGACAGGGCGTTATGGCTACACCTTC

clone_size: -
d_call: TRBD1
v_call: TRBV10-3
j_call: TRBJ1-2
cdr3_aa: CAIGQGPDYGYTF
cdr3_nt: TGTGCCATTGGACAGGGGCCGGACTATGGCTACACCTTC

clone_size: -
d_call: TRBD2
v_call: TRBV7-8
j_call: TRBJ2-7
cdr3_aa: CASSGPLAGVSYEQYF
cdr3_nt: TGTGCCAGCAGCGGCCCTCTAGCGGGGGTTTCCTACGAGCAGTACTTC

clone_size: once
d_call: -
v_call: TRBV6-6
j_call: TRBJ1-2
cdr3_aa: CASSFREVFGYTF
cdr3_nt: TGTGCCAGCAGTTTCAGGGAAGTATTTGGCTACACCTTC

clone_size: -
d_call: -
v_call: TRBV7-9
j_call: TRBJ1-5
cdr3_aa: CASAIGGVGQPQHF
cdr3_nt: TGTGCCAGTGCTATCGGGGGGGTGGGTCAGCCCCAGCATTTT

clone_size: -
d_call: -
v_call: TRBV7-2
j_call: TRBJ2-5
cdr3_aa: CASSFNGRETQYF
cdr3_nt: TGTGCCAGCAGCTTCAACGGTCGGGAGACCCAGTACTTC

clone_size: -
d_call: -
v_call: TRBV5-6
j_call: TRBJ2-3
cdr3_aa: CASSLQQGTDTQYF
cdr3_nt: TGTGCCAGCAGCTTGCAGCAGGGCACAGATACGCAGTATTTT

clone_size: -
d_call: -
v_call: TRBV2
j_call: TRBJ2-7
cdr3_aa: CASRLGGDLYEQYF
cdr3_nt: TGTGCCAGCCGCCTCGGCGGGGACCTCTACGAGCAGTACTTC

clone_size: -
d_call: -
v_call: TRBV5-5
j_call: TRBJ2-7
cdr3_aa: CASSLAGSSSYEQYF
cdr3_nt: TGTGCCAGCAGCTTGGCGGGGAGTAGCTCCTACGAGCAGTACTTC

clone_size: -
d_call: -
v_call: TRBV15
j_call: TRBJ2-7
cdr3_aa: CATSRDRGEQYF
cdr3_nt: TGTGCCACCAGCAGAGATCGAGGTGAGCAGTACTTC

clone_size: -
d_call: -
v_call: TRBV10-3
j_call: TRBJ1-3
cdr3_aa: CAISPGRSSGNTIYF
cdr3_nt: TGTGCCATCAGTCCCGGGAGATCTTCTGGAAACACCATATATTTT

clone_size: -
d_call: TRBD1
v_call: TRBV6-1
j_call: TRBJ1-2
cdr3_aa: CASSRDRVTYGYTF
cdr3_nt: TGTGCCAGCAGCAGAGACAGGGTTACGTATGGCTACACCTTC

clone_size: -
d_call: -
v_call: TRBV28
j_call: TRBJ2-5
cdr3_aa: CASGLLGKRPQETQYF
cdr3_nt: TGTGCCAGCGGGCTTCTTGGGAAGCGGCCCCAAGAGACCCAGTACTTC

clone_size: -
d_call: -
v_call: TRBV16
j_call: TRBJ1-6
cdr3_aa: CASSPEGYNSPLHF
cdr3_nt: TGTGCCAGCAGCCCTGAGGGCTATAATTCACCCCTCCACTTT

clone_size: -
d_call: -
v_call: TRBV9
j_call: TRBJ1-5
cdr3_aa: CASSVGAGGEEPQHF
cdr3_nt: TGTGCCAGCAGCGTAGGGGCTGGGGGCGAGGAGCCCCAGCATTTT

clone_size: once
d_call: TRBD2
v_call: TRBV6-6
j_call: TRBJ2-1
cdr3_aa: CASSIQAGYNEQFF
cdr3_nt: TGTGCCAGCAGTATCCAAGCGGGGTACAATGAGCAGTTCTTC

clone_size: -
d_call: -
v_call: TRBV5-1
j_call: TRBJ2-5
cdr3_aa: CASSLEDFSQTQYF
cdr3_nt: TGCGCCAGCAGCTTGGAAGACTTTTCCCAGACCCAGTACTTC

clone_size: -
d_call: -
v_call: TRBV2
j_call: TRBJ1-5
cdr3_aa: CASSDWVGDQPQHF
cdr3_nt: TGTGCCAGCAGTGACTGGGTGGGCGATCAGCCCCAGCATTTT

clone_size: -
d_call: TRBD1
v_call: TRBV18
j_call: TRBJ2-1
cdr3_aa: CASSRGQGNNEQFF
cdr3_nt: TGTGCCAGCTCACGGGGACAGGGTAACAATGAGCAGTTCTTC

clone_size: -
d_call: TRBD2
v_call: TRBV7-2
j_call: TRBJ2-7
cdr3_aa: CASSLSGGTYEQYF
cdr3_nt: TGTGCCAGCAGCCTTAGCGGGGGGACCTACGAGCAGTACTTC